The clone carrying this TCR beta chain was detected only a few times. Its antigen remains unknown. The data originate from a study of post-analysis software for immune sequencing data. General observations from the study: A few TRBV segments were significantly more frequent in patients than in controls. TRBV5-6, TRBV5-1 and TRBV20-1 were among these segments.

The V gene's germline CDR1 is SEHNR and CDR2 FQNEAQ (reference sequence). CDR3 length equals 13 residues. The V gene end was trimmed by 5 bases and the J gene end by 9 bases; junction bases not matched to a gene: 6. Unique-molecular-identifier-tagged TCR beta cDNA libraries were used. TCRdb called the PCR reads again in MiXCR, with one record for every CDR3 protein. The data show some 690,000 distinct CDR3 sequences, about 60% seen once. The sample taken for sequencing was blood. The clonotype comes from a girl under 10 years old with multiple sclerosis. The V call is TRBV7-9, the J call TRBJ2-1; 8 nucleotides agree with TRBD2. The CDR3: CASSQVGGVEQFF. In DNA, the CDR3 is TGTGCCAGCAGCCAGGTCGGGGGGGTTGAGCAGTTCTTC.